This T cell receptor (beta chain) was sequenced for a study of T cell repertoires in cytomegalovirus infection. Study context: Both CMV infection and a matching HLA type were indicated by public TCR beta signatures.

The CDR3 totals 13 residues. V was pared by 0 bases and J by 8 bases, with 13 bases between. Germline V gene lookup returns CDR1 GTSNPN and CDR2 SVGIG (reference sequence). TCRdb reprocessed the reads via MiXCR and lists one record per CDR3 protein. The repertoire holds about 320,000 distinct CDR3 sequences, with 9% to 9.5% as singletons. Regarding this clonotype: The antigen is unknown.

Study-level results: HLA-C-restricted, CMV-specific TCR beta clonotypes were dominant ex vivo.

The chain recombines TRBV30 with TRBJ1-2; D gene unclear. Sequencing was performed on PBMCs. This receptor was taken from a human donor in good health (CMV status not recorded). Some clones in this sample may be carry-over from other donors' samples. The CDR3 DNA reads TGTGCCTGGAGTGTACGAGTCGGTTCGGGCTACACCTTC. As protein: CAWSVRVGSGYTF.